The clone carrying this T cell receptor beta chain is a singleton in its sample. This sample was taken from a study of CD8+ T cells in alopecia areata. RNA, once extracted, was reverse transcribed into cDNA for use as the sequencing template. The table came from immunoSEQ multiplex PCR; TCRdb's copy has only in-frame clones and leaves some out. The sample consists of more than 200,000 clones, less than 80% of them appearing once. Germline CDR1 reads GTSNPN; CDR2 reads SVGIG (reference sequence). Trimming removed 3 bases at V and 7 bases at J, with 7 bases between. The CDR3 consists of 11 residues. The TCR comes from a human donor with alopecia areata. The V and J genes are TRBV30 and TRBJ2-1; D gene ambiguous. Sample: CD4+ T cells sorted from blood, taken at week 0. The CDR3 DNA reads TGTGCCTGGAGAAACATGAATGAGCAGTTCTTC. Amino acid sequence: CAWRNMNEQFF.